This entry lists 16 T cell receptor beta chains sequenced from one sample in a study of blood T cell repertoires in COVID-19. Libraries were prepared by immunoSEQ multiplex PCR; TCRdb keeps only in-frame clonotypes and omits some of them. The sample includes about 410,000 clones, about nine tenths of them seen just once. Sequencing was performed on peripheral blood. Every receptor here comes from a woman between 40 and 50 years old with COVID-19, enrolled during active disease.

The chain carries TRBV10-3 and TRBJ2-3, with 10 bases fitting TRBD2. From germline, CDR1 is ENHRY and CDR2 SYGVKD. The CDR3 extends over 15 amino acids. V shed 6 bases, J shed 4 bases, and the junction held 7 bases outside the gene matches. CDR3 in amino acids: CAISRLAGAADTQYF. In DNA form, the CDR3 reads TGTGCCATCAGCCGGCTAGCGGGGGCCGCAGATACGCAGTATTTT.

This clone was recorded only once. V is TRBV2 and J is TRBJ1-2; 9 nucleotides align to TRBD1. V trimming: 8 bases; J trimming: 5 bases; junction bases outside the gene matches: 12. The CDR3 is 15 residues long. Looked up from germline, CDR1 is SNHLY and CDR2 is FYNNEI. This CDR3 reads CASGLGTGKWYGYTF. The CDR3 DNA reads TGTGCCAGCGGACTAGGGACAGGGAAGTGGTATGGCTACACCTTC. The variable domain in full, with the rest retrieved from reference TRBV2 and TRBJ1-2, is EPEVTQTPSHQVTQMGQEVILRCVPISNHLYFYWYRQILGQKVEFLVSFYNNEISEKSEIFDDQFSVERPDGSNFTLKIRSTKLEDSAMYFCASGLGTGKWYGYTFGSGTRLTVV.

This rearrangement joins TRBV28 to TRBJ2-7, with a tentative D call TRBD1 (6 bases). V lost 7 bases and J 0 bases, leaving 19 bases between the germline ends. CDR1 is MDHEN and CDR2 is SYDVKM in the germline V gene. CDR3 length equals 16 residues. CDR3 amino acids: CASTSAGTPPSYEQYF. Written as DNA, the CDR3 is TGTGCCAGCACCTCAGCTGGGACACCACCCTCCTACGAGCAGTACTTC.

The chain joins TRBV2 to TRBJ1-5; tentatively, D is TRBD1 (6 bases). With 4 bases removed from V and 4 bases from J, the gap between germline ends came to 8 bases. The CDR3 is made up of 13 amino acids. Per the germline V gene, CDR1 is SNHLY and CDR2 is FYNNEI. The CDR3 bases are TGTGCCAGCAGTGGACAGGAGAATCAGCCCCAGCATTTT. Its protein product is CASSGQENQPQHF.

The V call is TRBV15, the J call TRBJ2-5, with TRBD2 as a possible D gene (5 bases). V was clipped by 8 bases and J by 5 bases, with 15 bases between them. Germline V gene sequence: CDR1 LNHNV, CDR2 YYDKDF (reference sequence). The CDR3 length is 13 residues. CDR3 nucleotide sequence: TGTGCCACCTCGCCGGACTCTAGGGAGACCCAGTACTTC. The encoded protein is CATSPDSRETQYF.

The sample holds one count of this clone. The J gene is TRBJ2-1, the V gene TRBV5-1; 8 nucleotides align to TRBD1. This CDR3 comprises 15 residues. CDR1 is SGHRS, CDR2 YFSETQ, per germline. Trimming removed 4 bases from V and 6 bases from J; junction bases left unmatched: 9. The CDR3: CASSITGQEGNEQFF. DNA for the CDR3: TGCGCCAGCAGCATTACGGGACAGGAGGGCAATGAGCAGTTCTTC.

The chain couples TRBV27 to TRBJ1-2; a possible D gene is TRBD1 (6 bases). Looked up from germline, CDR1 is MNHEY and CDR2 is SMNVEV (reference sequence). The CDR3 spans 16 residues. The V end lost 5 bases, the J end lost 7 bases, and 23 bases lay between the germline ends. Here the CDR3 DNA reads TGTGCCAGCAGTCTATTGACAGGCCCAATCCCCCTTGGCTACACCTTC. The encoded protein is CASSLLTGPIPLGYTF.

The chain recombines TRBV7-2 with TRBJ1-5, with D unclear. Germline V gene data show CDR1 as SGHTA and CDR2 as FQGNSA. Trimming removed 5 bases at V and 4 bases at J, with 9 bases between. This CDR3 is built from 13 residues. In nucleotides, the CDR3 is TGTGCCAGCAGCGGGCAGGCTAATCAGCCCCAGCATTTT. Its translation: CASSGQANQPQHF.

This rearrangement joins TRBV5-8 to TRBJ2-1; 10 bases are a match to TRBD2. Germline V gene lookup returns CDR1 SGHTS and CDR2 YDEGEE. The CDR3 has 17 residues. J was trimmed by 7 bases and V by 0 bases; bases with no gene match: 10. The CDR3 region has the DNA TGTGCCAGCAGCTTGGATCTTGGGCTAGCGGGGGATAATGAGCAGTTCTTC. Residues: CASSLDLGLAGDNEQFF.

The gene calls are TRBV28 and TRBJ2-7; D possibly corresponds to TRBD1 (5 bases). CDR1 is MDHEN and CDR2 is SYDVKM in the germline V gene. CDR3 size: 12 residues. V was shortened by 6 bases and J by 12 bases, with 18 bases between the two germline ends. The CDR3 reads CASSKMSARGYF. CDR3 in DNA: TGTGCCAGCAGCAAAATGTCCGCAAGGGGGTACTTC.

The V and J genes are TRBV28 and TRBJ1-5, with 7 bases lining up with TRBD1. CDR3 size: 14 residues. V was clipped by 6 bases and J by 11 bases; unmatched bases: 13. Per the germline V gene, CDR1 is MDHEN and CDR2 is SYDVKM. The CDR3 reads CASRPDRVLQAQHF. DNA for the CDR3: TGTGCCAGCAGACCCGACAGGGTCTTGCAGGCCCAGCATTTT.

CDR3 DNA: TGTGCCAGTATTGGCCGCGGGCAGGGGGCTGCCGAGCAGTACTTC. Translated: CASIGRGQGAAEQYF. This chain joins TRBV19 and TRBJ2-7; 8 positions match TRBD1. Germline V gives CDR1 LNHDA, CDR2 SQIVND (reference sequence). The CDR3 consists of 15 residues. J lost 6 bases, V lost 7 bases, and 14 bases had no gene match.

With respect to this clone: Other DNA sequences in this specimen translate into the identical CDR3. The CDR3 nucleotides read TGTGCCTGGAGCCCGGGGGGAGAGACCCAGTACTTC. It specifies CAWSPGGETQYF. The chain links TRBV30 to TRBJ2-5; 7 nucleotides match TRBD2. The V and J ends lost 3 bases and 4 bases, in that order; junction bases with no gene match: 2. The CDR3 is 12 residues long. Germline V CDR1 and CDR2: GTSNPN, SVGIG (reference sequence).

In DNA form, the CDR3 reads TGTGCCAGCAGTGAAGGGGGGGGGAGCACTGAAGCTTTCTTT. It specifies CASSEGGGSTEAFF. The genes are TRBV2 and TRBJ1-1; tentative D call: TRBD1 (5 bases). Germline CDR1 reads SNHLY; CDR2 reads FYNNEI. The V gene lost 1 base and the J gene lost 4 bases, with 10 bases spanning the gap. The CDR3 totals 14 residues.

The chain couples TRBV11-2 to TRBJ2-7; D possibly corresponds to TRBD1 (7 bases). In germline, CDR1 is SGHAT, CDR2 FQNNGV. Trimming took 3 bases from V and 8 from J, leaving 17 bases between them. This CDR3 comprises 14 residues. The chain's CDR3 is CASSLAGQPTKQYF. The CDR3 DNA is TGTGCCAGCAGCTTGGCGGGACAGCCAACGAAGCAGTACTTC.

The genes are TRBV28 and TRBJ1-2; D call uncertain. In germline, CDR1 is MDHEN, CDR2 SYDVKM. Trimming stripped 3 bases from V and 5 bases from J, with 7 bases between. CDR3 length: 12 residues. The CDR3 reads CASSFPMYGYTF. In nucleotides, the CDR3 is TGTGCCAGCAGTTTCCCTATGTATGGCTACACCTTC.